These 18 T cell receptor beta chains were all obtained from the same sample, sequenced in a study of beta chain features in type 1 diabetes. Study-wide points: Across all four CD4+ subsets, people with type 1 diabetes showed modestly shorter TCRB CDR3s.

These TCRs' antigens remain unknown. All of the isolated RNA was reverse transcribed, so expressed TCRB transcripts were sequenced. Some clones are missing from TCRdb's copy, which holds only in-frame ones; the method was immunoSEQ multiplex PCR. The table lists some 350,000 clones, approximately 12% of them singletons. The source material was naive CD4+ T cells from blood. The receptors originated from a woman between 18 and 30 years old with type 1 diabetes.

The gene calls are TRBV13 and TRBJ1-3, with a possible D match to TRBD1 (6 bases). CDR1 and CDR2 from the germline V gene are PRHDT and FYEKMQ (reference sequence). The CDR3 contains 13 residues. V lost 5 bases, J lost 9 bases, and 14 bases lay in between. CDR3 residues: CASSLNRESTIYF. The CDR3 coding sequence is TGTGCCAGCAGCCTCAACAGGGAGAGCACCATATATTTT.

J is TRBJ2-7 and V is TRBV10-3, with a weak D call TRBD1 (5 bases). This CDR3 comprises 14 residues. Trimming took off 1 base at V and 6 bases at J, with 13 bases between the two ends. The germline gives CDR1 ENHRY, CDR2 SYGVKD. Written as DNA, the CDR3 is TGTGCCATCAGTGAGTGGCAGGGTGGCGGCGAGCAGTACGTC. It translates to CAISEWQGGGEQYV.

This clone was found a few times. V usage is TRBV29-1 and J usage is TRBJ1-5; unclear D gene. Germline-derived CDR1 and CDR2 are SQVTM and ANQGSEA. V lost 7 bases and J lost 4, with 11 bases in between. The CDR3 totals 12 residues. CDR3 amino acids: CSASNLNQPQHF. In DNA form, the CDR3 reads TGCAGCGCCTCTAATCTTAATCAGCCCCAGCATTTT.

The genes are TRBV6-6 and TRBJ2-1; no clear D. The CDR3 consists of 12 residues. Germline CDR1 is MNHNY and CDR2 is SVGAGI (reference sequence). The V and J ends lost 4 bases and 7 bases respectively, with 8 bases between them. CDR3 protein: CASSSSSNEQFF. CDR3 bases: TGTGCCAGCAGTTCCTCTTCTAATGAGCAGTTCTTC.

The chain joins TRBV9 to TRBJ2-1; 9 nucleotides align to TRBD2. The CDR3 consists of 18 residues. The trim removed 4 bases at V and 3 bases at J, leaving 14 bases unmatched. Germline loops: CDR1 SGDLS, CDR2 YYNGEE. The CDR3 loop is CASSRSGRLAGNYNEQFF. CDR3 DNA: TGTGCCAGCAGCCGCTCGGGGAGGCTAGCGGGAAACTACAATGAGCAGTTCTTC. The full variable domain, its missing parts supplied by reference TRBV9 and TRBJ2-1, is DSGVTQTPKHLITATGQRVTLRCSPRSGDLSVYWYQQSLDQGLQFLIQYYNGEERAKGNILERFSAQQFPDLHSELNLSSLELGDSALYFCASSRSGRLAGNYNEQFFGPGTRLTVL.

This clone was seen a handful of times. V usage is TRBV11-2 and J usage is TRBJ2-3; TRBD1 is a possible D gene (6 bases). CDR1 and CDR2 from the germline V gene are SGHAT and FQNNGV. V was pared by 4 bases and J by 4 bases, with 12 bases between. The CDR3 length is 14 residues. The CDR3 DNA reads TGTGCCAGCAGCTCCACCAGGGGTGCAGATACGCAGTATTTT. Protein sequence: CASSSTRGADTQYF.

This clone was found a few times. The chain employs TRBV21-1 and TRBJ2-3; TRBD2, the table's D call, was not compared with the DNA. TRBV21-1 is termed a pseudogene. The CDR3 runs 14 residues. In DNA, the CDR3 is TGTGCCAGCAAGAGGGATACGAGGGCAGATACGCAGTATTTT. It encodes CASKRDTRADTQYF.

This clone showed up just a few times. The rearrangement joins TRBV5-1 to TRBJ2-1; no definite D call. V dropped 0 bases and J dropped 10 bases, with 23 bases sitting between them. This CDR3 comprises 17 residues. Germline values: CDR1 SGHRS, CDR2 YFSETQ. DNA for the CDR3: TGCGCCAGCAGCTTGGCGTCTTCCCTAGTCCCTTTGAGGGAGCAGTTCTTC. This codes for CASSLASSLVPLREQFF.

This clone was observed a handful of times. J is TRBJ2-5 and V is TRBV7-9; TRBD1 matches 9 bases. The V and J ends lost 1 base and 5 bases, in that order; junction bases with no gene match: 5. The CDR3 extends over 15 amino acids. The V gene's germline CDR1 is SEHNR and CDR2 FQNEAQ (reference sequence). The CDR3 region has the DNA TGTGCCAGCAGCTTAGAGGGGACAGGGTCGGAGACCCAGTACTTC. Amino acid sequence: CASSLEGTGSETQYF.

The rearrangement joins TRBV5-1 to TRBJ2-7; D perhaps matches TRBD2 (6 bases). Germline-derived CDR1 and CDR2 are SGHRS and YFSETQ. V lost 0 bases, J lost 5 bases, and 12 bases lay in between. The CDR3 loop spans 14 amino acids. CDR3 in amino acids: CASSLEGGAHEQYV. As DNA, the CDR3 is TGCGCCAGCAGCTTGGAAGGCGGGGCACACGAGCAGTACGTC.

The rearrangement uses TRBV21-1 and TRBJ2-7; the DNA was not compared with TRBD1, the D call given in the table. TRBV21-1 corresponds to a pseudogene. CDR3 length equals 18 residues. CDR3 amino acids: CASSKWSSDRAFNYEQYF. CDR3 in DNA: TGTGCCAGCAGCAAATGGAGCTCAGACAGGGCCTTTAACTACGAGCAGTACTTC.

This clone was detected a few times. V gene TRBV7-2 combines with J gene TRBJ2-2; maybe TRBD2 (6 bases). CDR1 SGHTA and CDR2 FQGNSA come from the germline V gene. Trimming removed 1 base at V and 5 bases at J, with 17 bases between. The CDR3 totals 17 residues. CDR3 amino acids: CASSLVGGGSGTGELFF. Written as DNA, the CDR3 is TGTGCCAGCAGCTTAGTAGGCGGAGGGAGTGGTACCGGGGAGCTGTTTTTT.

The chain couples TRBV2 to TRBJ2-2; possibly TRBD2 for D (5 bases). The CDR3 has 12 amino acids. V lost 5 bases and J 6 bases, leaving 7 bases between the germline ends. The V gene's germline CDR1 is SNHLY and CDR2 FYNNEI. This chain's CDR3 is CASSQEAGELFF. In nucleotides, the CDR3 is TGTGCCAGCAGTCAGGAGGCCGGGGAGCTGTTTTTT. Combining the CDR3 with reference TRBV2 and TRBJ2-2 gives the whole variable domain EPEVTQTPSHQVTQMGQEVILRCVPISNHLYFYWYRQILGQKVEFLVSFYNNEISEKSEIFDDQFSVERPDGSNFTLKIRSTKLEDSAMYFCASSQEAGELFFGEGSRLTVL.

This clone showed up just a few times. The chain carries TRBV9 and TRBJ2-3, with a weak D call TRBD1 (5 bases). The CDR3 totals 14 residues. With 0 bases removed from V and 2 bases from J, the gap between germline ends came to 7 bases. Germline V gene data show CDR1 as SGDLS and CDR2 as YYNGEE. CDR3 sequence reads: CASSVVGATDTQYF. The CDR3 DNA sequence: TGTGCCAGCAGCGTAGTAGGGGCCACAGATACGCAGTATTTT.

V gene TRBV7-3 combines with J gene TRBJ2-3; weak D call: TRBD2 (6 bases). The V gene's germline CDR1 is SGHTA and CDR2 FQGTGA. V was shortened by 3 bases and J by 5 bases, with 9 bases between the two germline ends. The CDR3 extends over 13 amino acids. CDR3 sequence reads: CASSFSAGDTQYF. Here the CDR3 DNA reads TGTGCCAGCAGCTTCTCAGCGGGAGATACGCAGTATTTT.

The chain uses TRBV2 and TRBJ2-3; TRBD2 matches 8 bases. The germline V gene encodes CDR1 SNHLY and CDR2 FYNNEI. This CDR3 has 14 residues. V lost 9 bases to trimming and J lost 2 bases; unmatched junction nucleotides: 7. Written as DNA, the CDR3 is TGTGCCAGTAGTATAGCGGGACCCACAGATACGCAGTATTTT. This translates into CASSIAGPTDTQYF.

This clone was seen a handful of times. This chain's CDR3 is CASRSIQDGISGANVLTF. For the CDR3, the DNA is TGTGCCAGCCGCTCAATCCAGGACGGGATCTCTGGGGCCAACGTCCTGACTTTC. The J gene is TRBJ2-6, the V gene TRBV11-2, with D perhaps TRBD2 (5 bases). The ends were cut back, 8 bases at V and 0 bases at J, with 20 bases in the middle. The V gene's germline CDR1 is SGHAT and CDR2 FQNNGV. CDR3 size: 18 residues.

This chain connects TRBV11-3 to TRBJ2-5; 8 bases line up with TRBD2. After removal of 6 bases from V and 5 bases from J, the junction contained 20 bases not matched to a gene. CDR1 and CDR2 (germline): SGHNT, YENEEA. The CDR3 loop spans 18 amino acids. CDR3 nucleotides: TGTGCCAGCAGAAGAGGCCGGGGAGAAGCGGGAGTCCGGGAGACCCAGTACTTC. Amino acids: CASRRGRGEAGVRETQYF.